These 3 T cell receptor beta chains originate from one sample sequenced in a study of T cells after posttransplantation cyclophosphamide. Assay used: immunoSEQ multiplex PCR; TCRdb lists only in-frame clones, some missing. The sample has 20,000 to 30,000 clones; about 83% are singletons. What was sequenced was PBMCs. The receptors originated from a woman aged 55-70 years with a blood cancer, CMV-positive, and with a related stem cell donor.

This clone was recorded only once. This sequence joins TRBV19 and TRBJ2-3, with 9 bases that match TRBD2. Germline lookup yields CDR1 LNHDA and CDR2 SQIVND (reference sequence). V lost 3 bases to trimming and J lost 1 base; unmatched junction nucleotides: 5. The CDR3 is 16 residues long. The CDR3 protein is CASSILAGSRTDTQYF. The CDR3 nucleotides read TGTGCCAGTAGTATCCTAGCGGGATCCCGCACAGATACGCAGTATTTT.

J is TRBJ2-5 and V is TRBV15; no clear D. The CDR3 has 15 amino acids. V was pared by 1 base and J by 2 bases, with 11 bases between. Germline values: CDR1 LNHNV, CDR2 YYDKDF (reference sequence). Written as DNA, the CDR3 is TGTGCCACCAGCAGAGTAACAGTCCCTCAAGAGACCCAGTACTTC. This codes for CATSRVTVPQETQYF.

This rearrangement joins TRBV7-2 to TRBJ2-1; 13 bases fit TRBD2. CDR1 is SGHTA, CDR2 FQGNSA, per germline. V gave up 4 bases and J gave up 6 bases; unmatched junction bases: 6. The CDR3 contains 16 residues. The CDR3 DNA sequence: TGTGCCAGCAGCTCTGGACTAGCGGGAGTTCTCAATGAGCAGTTCTTC. Translated, it gives CASSSGLAGVLNEQFF. The full variable domain, with the rest looked up from reference TRBV7-2 and TRBJ2-1, is GAGVSQSPSNKVTEKGKDVELRCDPISGHTALYWYRQSLGQGLEFLIYFQGNSAPDKSGLPSDRFSAERTGGSVSTLTIQRTQQEDSAVYLCASSSGLAGVLNEQFFGPGTRLTVL.